The next 24 T cell receptor beta chains were all read from a single sample in a study of blood T cell repertoires in COVID-19. Clones were sequenced by immunoSEQ multiplex PCR, and TCRdb holds only the in-frame ones, with some missing. The sample gives hundreds of thousands of clones, around four fifths of which show up once; more than 8% is in the top ten. Sequencing used peripheral blood. Receptor source: a woman aged 45-59 years with acute or convalescent COVID-19.

V and J are TRBV5-1 and TRBJ1-1, with no clear D. In germline, CDR1 is SGHRS, CDR2 YFSETQ. Trimming removed 0 bases at V and 1 base at J, with 7 bases between. CDR3 length: 14 amino acids. The CDR3 loop reads CASSLVPGNTEAFF. In DNA, the CDR3 is TGCGCCAGCAGCTTGGTCCCGGGGAACACTGAAGCTTTCTTT.

The V and J genes are TRBV6-5 and TRBJ2-1; 7 bases agree with TRBD1. V shed 8 bases and J 7 bases; nucleotides not matched to a gene: 14. CDR3 size: 15 residues. CDR1 is MNHEY and CDR2 is SVGAGI in the germline V gene. CDR3 nucleotide sequence: TGTGCCAGCGGCCAGACAGGGAAGAATAAGAATGAGCAGTTCTTC. This translates into CASGQTGKNKNEQFF.

This chain connects TRBV6-6 to TRBJ1-1; the D gene is possibly TRBD1 (5 bases). Trimming left V 0 bases short and J 1 base short, with 12 bases between. The CDR3 contains 16 residues. Germline V gene data show CDR1 as MNHNY and CDR2 as SVGAGI (reference sequence). The CDR3 protein is CASSYSFRVKNTEAFF. CDR3 coding DNA: TGTGCCAGCAGTTACTCGTTCAGGGTCAAGAACACTGAAGCTTTCTTT.

The chain combines TRBV27 with TRBJ1-5, with 7 positions matching TRBD1. The trim removed 3 bases at V and 0 bases at J, leaving 11 bases unmatched. Germline CDR1 is MNHEY and CDR2 is SMNVEV (reference sequence). The CDR3 spans 18 residues. The CDR3 here is CASSFDRALPFSNQPQHF. In DNA form, the CDR3 reads TGTGCCAGCAGTTTCGACAGGGCTCTCCCCTTTAGCAATCAGCCCCAGCATTTT.

V gene TRBV3-1 (or the pseudogene TRBV3-2) combines with J gene TRBJ2-7, with 10 bases lining up with TRBD2. Losses at the gene ends were 2 bases for V and 0 bases for J; bases not matched to a gene: 7. This CDR3 has 17 residues. Germline-derived CDR1 and CDR2 are LGHDT and YNNKEL (reference sequence). This CDR3 is CASSQTLAGVISYEQYF. The CDR3 DNA is TGTGCCAGCAGCCAAACCCTAGCGGGAGTTATCTCCTACGAGCAGTACTTC.

The V gene is TRBV28, the J gene TRBJ2-2, with D unclear. The germline CDR1 and CDR2 sequences are MDHEN and SYDVKM. This CDR3 is 13 amino acids long. V gave up 5 bases and J gave up 6 bases, with 10 bases separating them. CDR3 protein: CASSPDIAGELFF. CDR3 coding DNA: TGTGCCAGCAGTCCCGACATCGCCGGGGAGCTGTTTTTT.

This clone was detected once. The V call is TRBV19, the J call TRBJ2-7; 9 bases line up with TRBD2. Germline trimming cut 2 bases from V and 4 bases from J; bases unmatched to any gene: 0. Germline loops: CDR1 LNHDA, CDR2 SQIVND (reference sequence). The CDR3 has 13 residues. The CDR3 loop reads CASSILAGYEQYF. The CDR3 nucleotides are TGTGCCAGTAGTATACTAGCGGGATACGAGCAGTACTTC.

The chain recombines TRBV27 with TRBJ2-7; unclear D gene. This CDR3 has 13 residues. V was trimmed by 4 bases and J by 3 bases, leaving 10 bases between them. Germline V gene data show CDR1 as MNHEY and CDR2 as SMNVEV (reference sequence). The CDR3 spells CASSWQLNYEQYF. The CDR3 nucleotides are TGTGCCAGCAGTTGGCAGTTAAACTACGAGCAGTACTTC.

This clone was observed a single time. The V call is TRBV5-1, the J call TRBJ1-2; D possibly corresponds to TRBD1 (6 bases). V was pared by 3 bases and J by 3 bases, with 24 bases between. The germline V gene has CDR1 SGHRS and CDR2 YFSETQ. CDR3 size: 18 residues. CDR3 sequence (DNA): TGCGCCAGCAGCTGGGTGCCCCGGGACATAGGCAAGGACTATGGCTACACCTTC. Protein sequence: CASSWVPRDIGKDYGYTF.

The chain carries TRBV18 and TRBJ1-5, with a possible D match to TRBD1 (5 bases). The CDR3 has 13 amino acids. The V end lost 6 bases, the J end lost 2 bases, and 8 bases lay between the germline ends. Germline V gene lookup returns CDR1 KGHSH and CDR2 LQKENI. Here the CDR3 DNA reads TGTGCCAGCTCCGGAGGGGGCAATCAGCCCCAGCATTTT. It specifies CASSGGGNQPQHF.

This clone was detected only once. The gene calls are TRBV28 and TRBJ1-2, with 10 nucleotides matching TRBD1. This CDR3 has 14 amino acids. Losses at the gene ends were 5 bases for V and 5 bases for J; bases not matched to a gene: 5. The germline gives CDR1 MDHEN, CDR2 SYDVKM. The CDR3 DNA reads as TGTGCCAGCAGTCCCGGACAGGGGGTTTATGGCTACACCTTC. Amino acid sequence: CASSPGQGVYGYTF.

This clone showed up just once. V and J are TRBV21-1 and TRBJ1-4. TRBV21-1 is designated a pseudogene. The CDR3 runs to 19 residues. In DNA, the CDR3 is TGTGCCAGCAGCAAAGTACATAGTCGGGGTTATGCAACTAATGAAAAACTGTTTTTT. Translating it yields CASSKVHSRGYATNEKLFF.

This clone was counted only a few times. The rearrangement uses TRBV3-1 (or the pseudogene TRBV3-2) and TRBJ2-7; TRBD2 matches at 10 bases. Germline V gene data show CDR1 as LGHDT and CDR2 as YNNKEL (reference sequence). The CDR3 runs to 16 residues. Unmatched junction bases numbered 7, after V lost 1 base and J lost 4 bases. In DNA form, the CDR3 reads TGTGCCAGCAGCCAAGCCTCTAGCGGGAGTTTATACGAGCAGTACTTC. This sequence encodes CASSQASSGSLYEQYF.

The rearrangement links TRBV6-4 to TRBJ1-5; D might be TRBD1 (5 bases). The CDR3 extends over 15 amino acids. V lost 4 bases, J lost 7 bases, and 17 bases lay in between. The germline gives CDR1 MRHNA, CDR2 SNTAGT. The CDR3 protein is CASSASGEGGQPQHF. The CDR3 coding sequence is TGTGCCAGCAGTGCCTCGGGGGAGGGTGGCCAGCCCCAGCATTTT.

The J gene is TRBJ2-3, the V gene TRBV7-6; 9 bases are a match to TRBD2. The germline gives CDR1 SGHVS, CDR2 FNYEAQ. V was pared by 1 base and J by 4 bases, with 3 bases of the junction left unmatched. The length of the CDR3 is 15 residues. CDR3 in DNA: TGTGCCAGCAGCTTAGGGGAGCGGGAGGCAGATACGCAGTATTTT. Its protein product is CASSLGEREADTQYF.

J is TRBJ1-5 and V is TRBV6-6, with D tentatively TRBD1 (5 bases). Germline CDR1 and CDR2: MNHNY and SVGAGI (reference sequence). There are 16 residues in the CDR3. Deletions cut 2 bases from V and 4 bases from J, with 15 bases between. The CDR3 DNA reads as TGTGCCAGCAGTTACATGGGGGGGATTGGGAATCAGCCCCAGCATTTT. Its protein is CASSYMGGIGNQPQHF.

The chain is built from TRBV7-9 and TRBJ2-3, with a weak D call TRBD2 (6 bases). This CDR3 contains 17 residues. The germline V gene encodes CDR1 SEHNR and CDR2 FQNEAQ (reference sequence). Trimming took off 5 bases at V and 0 bases at J, with 18 bases between the two ends. The CDR3 loop reads CASSLLEGLHSTDTQYF. CDR3 DNA sequence: TGTGCCAGCAGCCTACTCGAGGGACTCCATAGCACAGATACGCAGTATTTT.

The chain combines TRBV5-6 with TRBJ2-2, with D unclear. There are 16 residues in the CDR3. Trimming pared 2 bases from V and 0 bases from J, leaving 11 bases between. Germline V CDR1 and CDR2: SGHDT, YYEEEE. The CDR3 coding sequence is TGTGCCAGCAGCTTCCCCAGAAATTCGAACACCGGGGAGCTGTTTTTT. Encoded protein: CASSFPRNSNTGELFF.

On this clone itself: Other DNA sequences from this sample encode an identical CDR3 as well. The V and J genes are TRBV6-1 and TRBJ2-7; a possible D gene is TRBD2 (5 bases). CDR3 size: 13 residues. Germline CDR1 MNHNS, CDR2 SASEGT. V lost 2 bases, J lost 1 base, and 6 bases lay in between. The CDR3 reads CASSETSSYEQYF. CDR3 in DNA: TGTGCCAGCAGTGAAACTAGTTCCTACGAGCAGTACTTC.

The chain carries TRBV11-2 and TRBJ1-2, with 7 bases fitting TRBD1. The CDR3 length is 18 residues. Germline V CDR1 and CDR2: SGHAT, FQNNGV. V dropped 3 bases and J dropped 7; count of bases not matched to a gene: 20. CDR3 nucleotides: TGTGCCAGCAGCTTGGGGCAGGGGAGCGGCAGGGGGAGCGCTGGCTACACCTTC. Translation: CASSLGQGSGRGSAGYTF.

V gene TRBV2 combines with J gene TRBJ2-7, with a tentative D call TRBD1 (6 bases). The V gene lost 7 bases and the J gene lost 10 bases, with 14 bases spanning the gap. The length of the CDR3 is 11 residues. The germline CDR1 and CDR2 sequences are SNHLY and FYNNEI. The CDR3 coding sequence is TGTGCCAGCAATAATGGGGGCGAACAGTACTTC. This codes for CASNNGGEQYF.

The chain uses TRBV24-1 and TRBJ2-1; 12 nucleotides line up with TRBD2. CDR1 is KGHDR, CDR2 SFDVKD, per germline. The CDR3 is 16 residues long. Trimming at V came to 3 bases and at J to 7 bases, leaving 6 bases not matched to a gene. The CDR3 reads CATSDRTSGNGNEQFF. For the CDR3, the DNA is TGTGCCACCAGTGATCGGACTAGCGGGAATGGGAATGAGCAGTTCTTC.

This rearrangement joins TRBV6-5 to TRBJ2-7, with 8 bases fitting TRBD2. The germline V gene has CDR1 MNHEY and CDR2 SVGAGI. This CDR3 has 13 amino acids. V shed 10 bases and J 4 bases; nucleotides not matched to a gene: 9. The chain's CDR3 is CATREGARYEQYF. For the CDR3, the DNA is TGTGCCACTCGGGAGGGAGCTCGGTACGAGCAGTACTTC.

The gene calls are TRBV24-1 and TRBJ2-5; the D gene is possibly TRBD1 (5 bases). Germline values: CDR1 KGHDR, CDR2 SFDVKD. V was trimmed by 1 base and J by 2 bases, leaving 13 bases between them. The CDR3 extends over 16 amino acids. The CDR3 protein is CATSDFSAGLQETQYF. As DNA, the CDR3 is TGTGCCACCAGTGATTTTTCGGCAGGGTTACAAGAGACCCAGTACTTC.